The present TCR beta chain was sequenced within a study of blood T cells in healthy people across ages. This clonotype was observed a handful of times. Primed by a sample-barcoded 5' primer and a J-beta primer mix, a second PCR proceeded for 7 to 11 cycles. No fewer than 3 million CDR3-containing paired-end reads came from each sample. TCRdb ran MiXCR on the 5' RACE reads and lists one entry per CDR3 protein. The table records about 1.6 million distinct CDR3 sequences, almost 35% of them present only once. Material: blood. The source is a woman in her thirties in good health.

CDR3 nucleotides: TGCGCCAGCGGAAAAAGCGGGGTGGATACGCAGTATTTT. It encodes CASGKSGVDTQYF. The gene calls are TRBV5-1 and TRBJ2-3; 7 nucleotides match TRBD2. The CDR3 sequence is 13 residues long. Trimming took 7 bases from V and 6 from J; bases not matched to a gene: 8. Germline V lookup: CDR1 SGHRS, CDR2 YFSETQ.